This is a list of T cell receptor beta chains from one sample in a study of cytomegalovirus exposure and HLA in healthy donors. Clones were sequenced by immunoSEQ multiplex PCR, and TCRdb holds only the in-frame ones, with some missing. Here the sample spans around 200,000 clones, around 64% being singletons. Sequencing was done on a sample of PBMCs. These receptors all come from a man in his forties in good health and CMV-seropositive. The CDR3 runs from the conserved cysteine through the conserved F or W. A D gene is named only where the DNA matches it firmly. Size tells how often a clone was seen (once, few, many) or the class of an expanded clone, and some rows leave it out.

v_gene: TRBV10-3; d_gene: TRBD1; abundance: .; j_gene: TRBJ2-3; CDR3aa: CAISTTDRDTDTQYF; CDR3nt: TGTGCCATCAGCACTACGGACAGGGACACAGATACGCAGTATTTT
v_gene: TRBV20-1; d_gene: TRBD1; abundance: .; j_gene: TRBJ2-1; CDR3aa: CSARRDRQFF; CDR3nt: TGCAGTGCTAGAAGGGACAGGCAGTTCTTC
v_gene: TRBV6-5; d_gene: .; abundance: .; j_gene: TRBJ1-2; CDR3aa: CASSYSGTPADYGYTF; CDR3nt: TGTGCCAGCAGTTACTCGGGCACCCCAGCGGATTATGGCTACACCTTC
v_gene: TRBV27; d_gene: TRBD1; abundance: .; j_gene: TRBJ2-1; CDR3aa: CASSLDRDRENEQFF; CDR3nt: TGTGCCAGCAGTTTAGACCGGGACAGGGAGAATGAGCAGTTCTTC
v_gene: TRBV10-1; d_gene: TRBD1; abundance: .; j_gene: TRBJ1-5; CDR3aa: CASSEDDTGDGWGNQPQHF; CDR3nt: TGCGCCAGCAGTGAGGATGACACAGGGGACGGGTGGGGCAATCAGCCCCAGCATTTT
v_gene: TRBV5-1; d_gene: .; abundance: .; j_gene: TRBJ2-7; CDR3aa: CASSLEQPSSYEQYF; CDR3nt: TGCGCCAGCAGCTTGGAGCAGCCTAGCTCCTACGAGCAGTACTTC
v_gene: TRBV7-9; d_gene: .; abundance: .; j_gene: TRBJ1-3; CDR3aa: CASSSDSSGGNTIYF; CDR3nt: TGTGCCAGCAGCTCGGACAGCTCAGGTGGAAACACCATATATTTT
v_gene: TRBV27; d_gene: .; abundance: .; j_gene: TRBJ1-5; CDR3aa: CASSSRRDQPQHF; CDR3nt: TGTGCCAGCAGTTCCCGGAGGGATCAGCCCCAGCATTTT
v_gene: TRBV10-1; d_gene: .; abundance: .; j_gene: TRBJ2-7; CDR3aa: CASSANRDTYEQYF; CDR3nt: TGCGCCAGCAGCGCGAACCGGGACACCTACGAGCAGTACTTC
v_gene: TRBV6-6; d_gene: TRBD2; abundance: .; j_gene: TRBJ2-7; CDR3aa: CASSSRLAGAYEQYF; CDR3nt: TGTGCCAGCAGTTCACGACTAGCGGGGGCCTACGAGCAGTACTTC
v_gene: TRBV5-1; d_gene: .; abundance: .; j_gene: TRBJ1-1; CDR3aa: CASSLASGEHTEAFF; CDR3nt: TGCGCCAGCAGCCTTGCCTCAGGGGAGCACACTGAAGCTTTCTTT
v_gene: TRBV6-4; d_gene: .; abundance: .; j_gene: TRBJ2-7; CDR3aa: CASKNRDYEQYF; CDR3nt: TGTGCCAGCAAGAACAGAGACTACGAGCAGTACTTC
v_gene: TRBV7-9; d_gene: .; abundance: .; j_gene: TRBJ1-2; CDR3aa: CASSTGTTSYGYTF; CDR3nt: TGTGCCAGCAGCACCGGGACAACCAGCTATGGCTACACCTTC
v_gene: TRBV4-1; d_gene: .; abundance: .; j_gene: TRBJ1-5; CDR3aa: CASSHGGNQPQHF; CDR3nt: TGCGCCAGCAGCCATGGGGGGAATCAGCCCCAGCATTTT
v_gene: TRBV5-1; d_gene: .; abundance: .; j_gene: TRBJ2-1; CDR3aa: CASSLGNRDNEQFF; CDR3nt: TGCGCCAGCAGCTTGGGTAACAGGGACAATGAGCAGTTCTTC
v_gene: TRBV9; d_gene: .; abundance: .; j_gene: TRBJ1-2; CDR3aa: CASSVDFQAPGVGYTF; CDR3nt: TGTGCCAGCAGCGTAGATTTTCAGGCCCCGGGGGTTGGCTACACCTTC
v_gene: TRBV28; d_gene: .; abundance: .; j_gene: TRBJ1-5; CDR3aa: CASSFAGITPFYSNQPQHF; CDR3nt: TGTGCCAGCAGTTTCGCAGGAATAACGCCCTTTTATAGCAATCAGCCCCAGCATTTT
v_gene: TRBV5-1; d_gene: .; abundance: .; j_gene: TRBJ1-4; CDR3aa: CASRSRPGVSVSYTTNEKLFF; CDR3nt: TGCGCCAGCAGGTCTCGCCCAGGGGTTTCCGTCTCCTACACAACTAATGAAAAACTGTTTTTT
v_gene: TRBV12-2; d_gene: .; abundance: .; j_gene: TRBJ2-3; CDR3aa: CASRRTDCLTDTQYF; CDR3nt: TGTGCAAGTCGCCGGACGGACTGTCTCACAGATACGCAGTATTTT
v_gene: TRBV7-2; d_gene: TRBD1; abundance: .; j_gene: TRBJ1-2; CDR3aa: CASSLGPDRGTPYTF; CDR3nt: TGTGCCAGCAGCTTAGGTCCGGACAGGGGGACACCATACACCTTC
v_gene: TRBV4-1; d_gene: TRBD1; abundance: .; j_gene: TRBJ2-7; CDR3aa: CASSQPGQGGAEQYF; CDR3nt: TGCGCCAGCAGCCAACCGGGACAGGGGGGCGCCGAGCAGTACTTC
v_gene: TRBV7-8; d_gene: .; abundance: .; j_gene: TRBJ2-3; CDR3aa: CASSLVGKYTDTQYF; CDR3nt: TGTGCCAGCAGCTTAGTGGGCAAGTACACAGATACGCAGTATTTT
v_gene: TRBV6-5; d_gene: .; abundance: few; j_gene: TRBJ2-7; CDR3aa: CASSYSGTYSYEQYF; CDR3nt: TGTGCCAGCAGTTACTCCGGGACATATTCCTACGAGCAGTACTTC
v_gene: TRBV27; d_gene: TRBD2; abundance: .; j_gene: TRBJ2-7; CDR3aa: CASSSPGGGEQYF; CDR3nt: TGTGCCAGCAGTTCCCCTGGGGGGGGCGAGCAGTACTTC
v_gene: TRBV18; d_gene: .; abundance: few; j_gene: TRBJ2-3; CDR3aa: CASSPYRSTDTQYF; CDR3nt: TGTGCCAGCTCACCATACAGGAGCACAGATACGCAGTATTTT
v_gene: TRBV6-5; d_gene: TRBD1; abundance: .; j_gene: TRBJ1-4; CDR3aa: CAPGGQAEKLFF; CDR3nt: TGTGCCCCAGGGGGACAGGCGGAAAAACTGTTTTTT
v_gene: TRBV27; d_gene: .; abundance: .; j_gene: TRBJ1-1; CDR3aa: CASTPMFPNTEAFF; CDR3nt: TGTGCCAGCACCCCAATGTTCCCCAACACTGAAGCTTTCTTT
v_gene: TRBV11-2; d_gene: .; abundance: .; j_gene: TRBJ1-6; CDR3aa: CASSHARRTLENTLHF; CDR3nt: TGTGCCAGCAGTCACGCCCGACGGACACTTGAAAACACCCTCCACTTT
v_gene: TRBV5-4; d_gene: TRBD1; abundance: once; j_gene: TRBJ1-1; CDR3aa: CASSPNRGVNTEAFF; CDR3nt: TGTGCCAGCAGCCCCAACAGGGGGGTGAACACTGAAGCTTTCTTT
v_gene: TRBV4-1; d_gene: .; abundance: .; j_gene: TRBJ1-1; CDR3aa: CASSQVTGRSEAFF; CDR3nt: TGCGCCAGCAGCCAAGTGACGGGTCGCTCTGAAGCTTTCTTT
v_gene: TRBV7-8; d_gene: .; abundance: .; j_gene: TRBJ1-3; CDR3aa: CASSFQANGNTIYF; CDR3nt: TGTGCCAGCAGCTTCCAGGCTAATGGAAACACCATATATTTT
v_gene: TRBV7-9; d_gene: .; abundance: .; j_gene: TRBJ1-4; CDR3aa: CASSDEGREKLFF; CDR3nt: TGTGCCAGCAGCGACGAGGGTAGGGAAAAACTGTTTTTT
v_gene: TRBV9; d_gene: TRBD2; abundance: .; j_gene: TRBJ2-1; CDR3aa: CASSRTSGGNEQFF; CDR3nt: TGTGCCAGCAGCAGGACTAGCGGGGGCAATGAGCAGTTCTTC
v_gene: TRBV5-1; d_gene: .; abundance: .; j_gene: TRBJ1-5; CDR3aa: CASTRGGGLSRRQPQHF; CDR3nt: TGCGCCAGCACCAGGGGAGGGGGTCTAAGTCGGCGTCAGCCCCAGCATTTT
v_gene: TRBV7-2; d_gene: TRBD1; abundance: few; j_gene: TRBJ1-5; CDR3aa: CASSPGTASNQPQHF; CDR3nt: TGTGCCAGCAGCCCTGGGACAGCAAGCAATCAGCCCCAGCATTTT
v_gene: TRBV2; d_gene: .; abundance: .; j_gene: TRBJ1-2; CDR3aa: CASSVRGLAAGYTF; CDR3nt: TGTGCCAGCAGTGTGAGAGGTCTCGCGGCTGGCTACACCTTC
v_gene: TRBV27; d_gene: TRBD2; abundance: .; j_gene: TRBJ2-3; CDR3aa: CASSSPLPGGAFSTDTQYF; CDR3nt: TGTGCCAGCAGTTCACCCCTCCCGGGGGGGGCCTTTAGTACAGATACGCAGTATTTT
v_gene: TRBV29-1; d_gene: TRBD1; abundance: few; j_gene: TRBJ1-1; CDR3aa: CSVEGQQNTEAFF; CDR3nt: TGCAGCGTTGAGGGACAGCAGAACACTGAAGCTTTCTTT
v_gene: TRBV2; d_gene: TRBD1; abundance: .; j_gene: TRBJ2-7; CDR3aa: CASKQGVPGSYEQYF; CDR3nt: TGTGCCAGCAAACAGGGGGTGCCGGGGTCCTACGAGCAGTACTTC
v_gene: TRBV4-1; d_gene: TRBD1; abundance: .; j_gene: TRBJ2-7; CDR3aa: CASSLATGTGSSEQYF; CDR3nt: TGCGCCAGCAGCCTAGCCACCGGGACAGGGTCCTCGGAGCAGTACTTC
v_gene: TRBV7-9; d_gene: .; abundance: .; j_gene: TRBJ2-7; CDR3aa: CASSARTSYEQYF; CDR3nt: TGTGCCAGCAGCGCCAGGACAAGCTACGAGCAGTACTTC